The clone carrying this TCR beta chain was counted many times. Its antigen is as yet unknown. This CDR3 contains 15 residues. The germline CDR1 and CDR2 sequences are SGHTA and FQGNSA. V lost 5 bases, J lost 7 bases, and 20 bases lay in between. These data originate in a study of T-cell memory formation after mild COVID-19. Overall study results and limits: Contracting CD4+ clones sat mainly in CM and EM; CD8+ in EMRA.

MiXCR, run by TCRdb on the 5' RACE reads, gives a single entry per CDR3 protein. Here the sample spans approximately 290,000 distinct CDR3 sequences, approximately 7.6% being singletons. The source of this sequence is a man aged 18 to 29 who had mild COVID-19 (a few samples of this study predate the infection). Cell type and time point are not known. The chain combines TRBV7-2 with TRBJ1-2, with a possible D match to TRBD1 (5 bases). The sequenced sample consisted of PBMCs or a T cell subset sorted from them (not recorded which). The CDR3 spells CASSQNQGKISGYTF. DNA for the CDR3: TGTGCCAGCAGCCAAAATCAGGGAAAAATAAGTGGCTACACCTTC.